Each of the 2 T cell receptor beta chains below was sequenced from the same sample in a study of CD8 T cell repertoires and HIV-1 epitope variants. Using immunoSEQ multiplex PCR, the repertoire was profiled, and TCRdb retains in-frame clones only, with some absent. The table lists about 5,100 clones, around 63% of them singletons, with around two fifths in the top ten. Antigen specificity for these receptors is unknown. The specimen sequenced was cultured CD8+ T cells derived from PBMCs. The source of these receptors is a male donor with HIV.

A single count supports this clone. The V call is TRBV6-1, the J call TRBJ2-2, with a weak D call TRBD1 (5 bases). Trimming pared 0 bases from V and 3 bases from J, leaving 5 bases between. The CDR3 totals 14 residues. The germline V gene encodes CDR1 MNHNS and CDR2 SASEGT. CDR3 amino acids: CASSEATDTGELFF. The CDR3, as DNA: TGTGCCAGCAGTGAAGCGACAGACACCGGGGAGCTGTTTTTT.

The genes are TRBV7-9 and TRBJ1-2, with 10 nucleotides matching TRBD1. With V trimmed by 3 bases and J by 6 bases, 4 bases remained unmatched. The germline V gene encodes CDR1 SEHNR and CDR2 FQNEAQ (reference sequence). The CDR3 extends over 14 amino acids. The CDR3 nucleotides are TGTGCCAGCAGCTTGGCCGGGACAGGGGATGGCTACACCTTC. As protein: CASSLAGTGDGYTF.